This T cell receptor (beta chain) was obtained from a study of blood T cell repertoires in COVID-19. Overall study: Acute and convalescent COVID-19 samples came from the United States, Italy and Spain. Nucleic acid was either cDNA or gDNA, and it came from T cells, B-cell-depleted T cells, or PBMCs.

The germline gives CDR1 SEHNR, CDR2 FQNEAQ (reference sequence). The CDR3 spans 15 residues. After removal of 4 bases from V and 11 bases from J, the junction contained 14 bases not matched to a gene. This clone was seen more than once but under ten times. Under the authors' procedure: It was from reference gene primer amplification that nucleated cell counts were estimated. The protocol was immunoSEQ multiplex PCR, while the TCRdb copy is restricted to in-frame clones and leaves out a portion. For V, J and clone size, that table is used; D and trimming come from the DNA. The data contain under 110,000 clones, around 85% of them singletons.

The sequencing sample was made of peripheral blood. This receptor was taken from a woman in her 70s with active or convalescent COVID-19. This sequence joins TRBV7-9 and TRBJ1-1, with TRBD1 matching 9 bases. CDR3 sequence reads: CASSSLTGGDAEAFF. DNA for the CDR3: TGTGCCAGCAGCTCATTGACAGGGGGAGATGCGGAGGCTTTCTTT.